These 4 T cell receptor beta chains were sequenced from one sample in a study of blood T cells in healthy people across ages. PCR was performed a second time for roughly 7 to 12 cycles using a sample-barcoded 5' primer and a J-beta primer mix. In TCRdb, the 5' RACE reads were re-called with MiXCR into one record per CDR3 protein. The sample lists about 1.8 million distinct CDR3 sequences, around 50% occurring once. Sequencing was done on a sample of blood. The receptors stem from a middle-aged woman in good health.

In DNA, the CDR3 is TGCAGTGCTAGTTGGAGCGCCGGGACTAGCGCAATTCACTACGAGCAGTACTTC. It yields the protein CSASWSAGTSAIHYEQYF. The gene calls are TRBV20-1 and TRBJ2-7; 10 positions match TRBD2. Trimming cost V 3 bases and J 3 bases; bases outside gene matches: 17. The length of the CDR3 is 18 residues. From germline, CDR1 is DFQATT and CDR2 SNEGSKA (reference sequence).

The table lists this clonotype with a few counts. The rearrangement joins TRBV28 to TRBJ2-5; the match to TRBD1 covers 7 bases. The J call is uncertain, as TRBJ2-7 better fits the DNA end. The CDR3 covers 14 residues. Germline V lookup: CDR1 MDHEN, CDR2 SYDVKM. CDR3 bases: TGTGCCAGCAGCGGAGACAGGGTTATGTACGAGCAGTACTTC. The encoded protein is CASSGDRVMYEQYF.

V and J are TRBV7-8 and TRBJ2-2, with no clear D. Germline CDR1 and CDR2: SGHVS and FQNEAQ. The CDR3 sequence is 13 residues long. Deletions cut 8 bases from V and 0 bases from J, with 7 bases between. The DNA of the CDR3 is TGTGCCAGCGGGCGGCCGAACACCGGGGAGCTGTTTTTT. Translation gives CASGRPNTGELFF.

The chain carries TRBV28 and TRBJ1-2; D is ambiguous. The CDR3 consists of 15 residues. CDR1 and CDR2 (germline): MDHEN, SYDVKM. V was shortened by 4 bases and J by 4 bases, with 16 bases between the two germline ends. CDR3 in DNA: TGTGCCAGCAGTTCAGGACGGTTGGGGTTCTATGGCTACACCTTC. Amino acids: CASSSGRLGFYGYTF.